Below, one T cell receptor beta chain is given with its context. What it recognizes is unknown. This record belongs to a study of radiation and T cells in renal cell carcinoma. TCRdb keeps only in-frame clones here, not all; method: immunoSEQ multiplex PCR. The sample has 40,000 to 60,000 clones; about 80% are singletons. Specified time point: blood 2 weeks post-SBRT. Treatment here: 15 Gy SBRT to primary tumor, nephrectomy 4 weeks later. The CDR3 is 13 amino acids. With 1 base removed from V and 7 bases from J, the gap between germline ends came to 8 bases. Germline V gene sequence: CDR1 SGHTA, CDR2 FQGNSA. Points from the study as a whole: Top tumor clonotypes rose in blood 2 weeks post-radiation, then contracted.

Sequenced here: blood, sampled from a patient whose treatment included radiotherapy and nephrectomy. The chain couples TRBV7-2 to TRBJ1-5, with D uncertain. This clonotype was obtained from a woman in her 70s with renal cell carcinoma. This CDR3 reads CASSLGPVQPQHF. The CDR3, as DNA: TGTGCCAGCAGCTTAGGTCCGGTCCAGCCCCAGCATTTT. The whole variable domain, filled in from reference TRBV7-2 and TRBJ1-5, reads GAGVSQSPSNKVTEKGKDVELRCDPISGHTALYWYRQSLGQGLEFLIYFQGNSAPDKSGLPSDRFSAERTGGSVSTLTIQRTQQEDSAVYLCASSLGPVQPQHFGDGTRLSIL.